The 13 T cell receptor beta chains below all came from one sample that was sequenced in a study of identical twins. TCRdb re-called the 5' RACE reads through MiXCR, storing one row per CDR3 protein. This sample carries roughly 1.6 million distinct CDR3 sequences, about 32% of them seen once, and the ten largest clones take about 0.27%. Sequencing was performed on cord blood. These receptors all come from a newborn girl in good health.

V usage is TRBV7-8 and J usage is TRBJ2-7, with 8 bases aligning to TRBD1. J gave up 6 bases and V 5 bases, and 15 bases lay outside the gene matches. The CDR3 consists of 16 residues. Germline CDR1 and CDR2: SGHVS and FQNEAQ. The CDR3: CASSRGAATGVLEQYF. CDR3 nucleotides: TGTGCCAGCAGCCGAGGGGCGGCGACAGGGGTCCTCGAGCAGTACTTC. The whole variable domain, remainder taken from reference TRBV7-8 and TRBJ2-7, is GAGVSQSPRYKVAKRGQDVALRCDPISGHVSLFWYQQALGQGPEFLTYFQNEAQLDKSGLPSDRFFAERPEGSVSTLKIQRTQQEDSAVYLCASSRGAATGVLEQYFGPGTRLTVT.

This clonotype has a handful of counts. The chain employs TRBV2 and TRBJ2-7; D ambiguous. Germline V gene sequence: CDR1 SNHLY, CDR2 FYNNEI. V was shortened by 1 base and J by 0 bases, with 10 bases between the two germline ends. The length of the CDR3 is 15 residues. CDR3 sequence: CASSEEALSSYEQYF. CDR3 sequence (DNA): TGTGCCAGCAGTGAAGAGGCCTTAAGCTCCTACGAGCAGTACTTC.

V usage is TRBV29-1 and J usage is TRBJ1-1; 9 bases fit TRBD1. Unmatched junction bases numbered 8, after V lost 7 bases and J lost 2 bases. The CDR3 is 14 amino acids. Germline CDR1 and CDR2: SQVTM and ANQGSEA. The CDR3 here is CSARDRALNTEAFF. DNA of the CDR3: TGCAGCGCTAGGGACAGGGCATTAAACACTGAAGCTTTCTTT.

The chain employs TRBV28 and TRBJ2-5; tentatively, D is TRBD1 or TRBD2 (5 bases each). CDR3 length equals 14 residues. V dropped 5 bases and J dropped 2 bases, with 12 bases sitting between them. Germline V gene lookup returns CDR1 MDHEN and CDR2 SYDVKM. CDR3 amino acids: CASSPGPAQETQYF. The CDR3 bases are TGTGCCAGCAGTCCGGGACCGGCACAAGAGACCCAGTACTTC.

The chain joins TRBV29-1 to TRBJ1-2; D ambiguous. V was trimmed by 4 bases and J by 1 base, leaving 13 bases between them. The CDR3 extends over 14 amino acids. Germline CDR1 is SQVTM and CDR2 is ANQGSEA. The CDR3 region has the DNA TGCAGCGTTGTGGGATGGGGAAGTAACTATGGCTACACCTTC. It yields the protein CSVVGWGSNYGYTF.

This chain links TRBV27 with TRBJ1-5; 8 bases are a match to TRBD1. Per germline, CDR1 MNHEY and CDR2 SMNVEV (reference sequence). The CDR3 is 17 residues long. Trimming took 8 bases from V and 7 from J; bases not matched to a gene: 19. The CDR3 protein is CASGSPPDRVNMQPQHF. The CDR3, as DNA: TGTGCCAGCGGTTCCCCTCCGGACAGGGTTAATATGCAGCCCCAGCATTTT.

About this clonotype itself: Since a much larger clone is just one base distant, this may be a read error. The chain employs TRBV28 and TRBJ2-7; the D gene is possibly TRBD1 (7 bases). This CDR3 is built from 13 residues. Germline values: CDR1 MDHEN, CDR2 SYDVKM. The V end lost 11 bases, the J end lost 4 bases, and 18 bases lay between the germline ends. CDR3 loop: CAGTPQGGYEQYF. The CDR3 DNA reads as TGTGCCGGCACCCCTCAGGGGGGTTACGAGCAGTACTTC.

The V gene is TRBV7-2, the J gene TRBJ2-1, with TRBD2 matching over 7 bases. Trimming took 7 bases from V and 4 from J; bases not matched to a gene: 7. The CDR3 totals 14 residues. Germline V gene lookup returns CDR1 SGHTA and CDR2 FQGNSA. CDR3 bases: TGTGCCAGCACCCCGGGCGGGGGATACAATGAGCAGTTCTTC. This sequence encodes CASTPGGGYNEQFF.

About this clonotype: A much bigger clone sits one base away, suggesting this may be a read error. The J gene is TRBJ2-4, the V gene TRBV11-2; 9 positions agree with TRBD2. The V gene end was trimmed by 7 bases and the J gene end by 13 bases; junction bases not matched to a gene: 17. The CDR3 has 15 residues. The V gene's germline CDR1 is SGHAT and CDR2 FQNNGV. The CDR3 protein is CASKALSGRYNEQYF. Here the CDR3 DNA reads TGTGCCAGCAAGGCTCTTAGCGGGAGATACAATGAGCAGTACTTC.

This chain links TRBV29-1 with TRBJ2-6; D is possibly TRBD2 (6 bases). The CDR3 has 14 residues. Germline V lookup: CDR1 SQVTM, CDR2 ANQGSEA. The germline V and J ends were trimmed by 4 bases and 2 bases, with 9 bases remaining between them. The DNA of the CDR3 is TGCAGCGTTGGGTCGGGGGCTGGGGCCAACGTCCTGACTTTC. It codes for CSVGSGAGANVLTF.

This clonotype was detected only a few times. CDR3 region: CASSGGLAGPSYNEQFF. The CDR3, as DNA: TGTGCCAGCAGTGGAGGACTAGCGGGCCCGTCCTACAATGAGCAGTTCTTC. The chain uses TRBV2 and TRBJ2-1; 11 bases line up with TRBD2. Germline lookup yields CDR1 SNHLY and CDR2 FYNNEI. The CDR3 consists of 17 residues. V was pared by 4 bases and J by 1 base, with 6 bases of the junction left unmatched.

The chain couples TRBV3-1 to TRBJ2-1, with 8 bases that match TRBD1. CDR3 length: 13 residues. With 6 bases clipped from V and 7 bases from J, the junction kept 5 bases outside the gene matches. Germline CDR1 reads LGHDT; CDR2 reads YNNKEL (reference sequence). The CDR3 region is CASRTTGVNEQFF. CDR3 sequence (DNA): TGTGCCAGCAGGACGACAGGGGTAAATGAGCAGTTCTTC.

The chain employs TRBV12-3 or TRBV12-4 and TRBJ2-3; 8 bases are a match to TRBD2. After removal of 2 bases from V and 13 bases from J, the junction contained 14 bases not matched to a gene. This CDR3 is 15 amino acids long. Written as DNA, the CDR3 is TGTGCCAGCAGTTTAACTAGCGGCAGTACAGATGCGGAGTATTTT. The encoded protein is CASSLTSGSTDAEYF.